These 9 T cell receptor beta chains originate from one sample sequenced in a study of vaccination and CD4 T cells after COVID-19. Noted treatment: roughly nine-day PBMC culture with coronavirus spike peptide pools or control peptides (ViraFEST assay). These receptors' targets are unknown. Cultured CD4+ T cell DNA was sequenced using the Oncomine TCR Beta short-read assay. TCRdb reprocessed the PCR reads via MiXCR and lists one record per CDR3 protein. The sample records some 14,000 distinct CDR3 sequences, 65% to 75% being singletons. Sequenced input: CD4+ T cells from blood, cultured in vitro. The receptors were gathered from a human donor who had recovered from COVID-19.

The chain is built from TRBV20-1 and TRBJ2-1; 12 bases are shared with TRBD1. This CDR3 has 15 residues. Germline assignment: CDR1 DFQATT and CDR2 SNEGSKA (reference sequence). V shed 8 bases, J shed 5 bases, and the junction held 10 bases outside the gene matches. The CDR3 DNA reads as TGCAGTACCCCGCCGGGGACAGGGGGCAACAATGAGCAGTTCTTC. Translated: CSTPPGTGGNNEQFF.

The V call is TRBV19, the J call TRBJ2-5; D call uncertain. The CDR3 covers 14 residues. V lost 9 bases and J lost 3, with 17 bases in between. The germline V gene has CDR1 LNHDA and CDR2 SQIVND (reference sequence). The CDR3 DNA follows: TGTGCCAGCGCAAACTGGGTTATCGAAGAGACCCAGTACTTC. This codes for CASANWVIEETQYF.

This clonotype was seen more than once but under ten times. V usage is TRBV7-2 and J usage is TRBJ2-3; the D gene is possibly TRBD2 (5 bases). This CDR3 is built from 16 residues. In germline, CDR1 is SGHTA, CDR2 FQGNSA. V gave up 5 bases and J gave up 2 bases, with 17 bases separating them. The CDR3 is CASSPESGKNTDTQYF. CDR3 sequence (DNA): TGTGCCAGCAGCCCAGAGAGCGGAAAAAACACAGATACGCAGTATTTT.

The gene calls are TRBV2 and TRBJ1-2, with a weak D call TRBD1 (5 bases). Deletions cut 7 bases from V and 8 bases from J, with 23 bases between. Germline V gene sequence: CDR1 SNHLY, CDR2 FYNNEI. The CDR3 loop spans 15 amino acids. In nucleotides, the CDR3 is TGTGCCAGCACCGGCGTGGGGCGATTGGCCAGGGGCTACACCTTC. It is translated as CASTGVGRLARGYTF.

This sequence joins TRBV6-1 and TRBJ2-7, with D possibly called TRBD1 or TRBD2 (5 bases each). The CDR3 contains 15 residues. The germline V gene has CDR1 MNHNS and CDR2 SASEGT. V lost 6 bases, J lost 3 bases, and 18 bases lay in between. In DNA form, the CDR3 reads TGTGCCAGCAGCCCCCGGGACCAGGGAGTCTACGAGCAGTACTTC. Amino acids: CASSPRDQGVYEQYF.

This chain joins TRBV15 and TRBJ2-7; 7 nucleotides align to TRBD1. With 4 bases clipped from V and 6 bases from J, the junction kept 9 bases outside the gene matches. The CDR3 contains 14 residues. Germline CDR1 reads LNHNV; CDR2 reads YYDKDF (reference sequence). The CDR3 region is CATSISGTVGEQYF. Written as DNA, the CDR3 is TGTGCCACCAGCATCTCTGGGACAGTCGGCGAGCAGTACTTC.

The J gene is TRBJ1-5, the V gene TRBV19, with D perhaps TRBD1 (5 bases). The germline gives CDR1 LNHDA, CDR2 SQIVND (reference sequence). The germline V and J ends were trimmed by 3 bases and 0 bases, with 18 bases remaining between them. This CDR3 contains 18 residues. DNA of the CDR3: TGTGCCAGTAGTATTGTTGGGGCCCAGCCATATAGCAATCAGCCCCAGCATTTT. Its translation is CASSIVGAQPYSNQPQHF. The variable domain in full, with the rest retrieved from reference TRBV19 and TRBJ1-5, is DGGITQSPKYLFRKEGQNVTLSCEQNLNHDAMYWYRQDPGQGLRLIYYSQIVNDFQKGDIAEGYSVSREKKESFPLTVTSAQKNPTAFYLCASSIVGAQPYSNQPQHFGDGTRLSIL.

CDR3 sequence (DNA): TGTGCCAGCAGTTACCAGGGAGGGTATGGCTACACCTTC. Its translation: CASSYQGGYGYTF. The V gene is TRBV6-2 or TRBV6-3, the J gene TRBJ1-2; D possibly corresponds to TRBD1 (5 bases). The CDR3 is 13 amino acids. Germline V CDR1 and CDR2: MNHEY, SVGEGT. Between the trimmed V and J ends, which lost 2 bases and 5 bases, there was a span of 9 bases.

The J gene is TRBJ2-1, the V gene TRBV19; tentatively, D is TRBD2 (6 bases). From germline, CDR1 is LNHDA and CDR2 SQIVND (reference sequence). This CDR3 comprises 15 residues. V was trimmed by 6 bases and J by 3 bases, leaving 15 bases between them. The CDR3 nucleotides are TGTGCCAGTAGAGTGGCGGGACGGATCTACAATGAGCAGTTCTTC. Residues: CASRVAGRIYNEQFF.